This entry lists 17 T cell receptor beta chains sequenced from one sample in a study of blood T cell repertoires in COVID-19. Assay used: immunoSEQ multiplex PCR; TCRdb lists only in-frame clones, some missing. Of about 160,000 clones listed, approximately 85% are singletons. The specimen sequenced was peripheral blood. All receptors derive from a woman aged 60 to 75 with COVID-19, enrolled during active disease.

This clone came up once. The chain is built from TRBV6-5 and TRBJ1-5, with 7 positions matching TRBD1. The germline gives CDR1 MNHEY, CDR2 SVGAGI. CDR3 length: 14 amino acids. Trimming at V came to 6 bases and at J to 4 bases, leaving 6 bases not matched to a gene. In nucleotides, the CDR3 is TGTGCCAGCAGCCGGGACAGCGGGAATCAGCCCCAGCATTTT. This gives the protein CASSRDSGNQPQHF.

V is TRBV2 and J is TRBJ2-7; 11 bases agree with TRBD2. Germline CDR1 SNHLY, CDR2 FYNNEI. The CDR3 covers 14 residues. V lost 6 bases and J lost 4; bases outside the gene matches: 5. The CDR3 region is CASRLASGGYEQYV. The CDR3 DNA follows: TGTGCCAGCAGGCTCGCTAGCGGGGGGTACGAGCAGTACGTC.

This clone was found once. The chain uses TRBV29-1 and TRBJ2-1, with no clear D. CDR3 length: 13 amino acids. V was clipped by 7 bases and J by 6 bases, with 16 bases between them. Germline assignment: CDR1 SQVTM and CDR2 ANQGSEA. The CDR3 here is CSAVQRVGNEQFF. The CDR3 nucleotides are TGCAGCGCCGTCCAGCGTGTCGGCAATGAGCAGTTCTTC.

The chain couples TRBV7-3 to TRBJ2-7, with D possibly being TRBD1 (6 bases). The V end lost 5 bases, the J end lost 8 bases, and 16 bases lay between the germline ends. The germline V gene has CDR1 SGHTA and CDR2 FQGTGA. The CDR3 covers 13 residues. The CDR3 region is CASSVQQGSKQYF. CDR3 DNA: TGTGCCAGCAGCGTCCAACAGGGTAGCAAGCAGTACTTC.

The rearrangement links TRBV6-5 to TRBJ2-2; 12 bases map to TRBD2. CDR3 length: 16 residues. Germline loops: CDR1 MNHEY, CDR2 SVGAGI. V lost 4 bases and J lost 5; bases outside the gene matches: 5. CDR3 region: CASSSGLAGRTGELFF. Written as DNA, the CDR3 is TGTGCCAGCAGTTCAGGACTAGCGGGACGAACCGGGGAGCTGTTTTTT.

This chain links TRBV11-3 with TRBJ2-5, with 7 positions matching TRBD1. The germline CDR1 and CDR2 sequences are SGHNT and YENEEA. The CDR3 extends over 13 amino acids. The V and J ends lost 4 bases and 9 bases, in that order; junction bases with no gene match: 8. CDR3 nucleotides: TGTGCCAGCAGCTCAGACAGGGCAGGTGCCCAGTACTTC. This sequence encodes CASSSDRAGAQYF.

The chain recombines TRBV2 with TRBJ2-2; maybe TRBD2 (6 bases). V shed 4 bases and J shed 5 bases, with 20 bases lying between them. Germline V gene sequence: CDR1 SNHLY, CDR2 FYNNEI. The CDR3 loop spans 17 amino acids. The CDR3 reads CASSVMRAGLGTGELFF. The DNA for the CDR3 is TGTGCCAGCAGTGTAATGCGTGCGGGACTGGGGACCGGGGAGCTGTTTTTT.

V gene TRBV6-6 combines with J gene TRBJ1-3; D gene uncertain. Trimming removed 0 bases at V and 3 bases at J, with 12 bases between. This CDR3 has 16 amino acids. Germline V CDR1 and CDR2: MNHNY, SVGAGI (reference sequence). The CDR3 region has the DNA TGTGCCAGCAGTTACTCGCCGGGTTCGTTTGGAAACACCATATATTTT. Translated: CASSYSPGSFGNTIYF.

This rearrangement joins TRBV5-6 to TRBJ1-5, with unresolved D. Deletions cut 0 bases from V and 0 bases from J, with 7 bases between. Germline V gene sequence: CDR1 SGHDT, CDR2 YYEEEE. The CDR3 contains 15 residues. The CDR3: CASSLGSVSNQPQHF. CDR3 nucleotides: TGTGCCAGCAGCTTGGGGTCAGTTAGCAATCAGCCCCAGCATTTT.

CDR3 in amino acids: CASSPGGGMGTDTQYF. The CDR3 bases are TGTGCCAGTAGCCCGGGGGGGGGCATGGGCACAGATACGCAGTATTTT. The V and J genes are TRBV19 and TRBJ2-3; 8 bases agree with TRBD2. The length of the CDR3 is 16 residues. Germline CDR1 LNHDA, CDR2 SQIVND (reference sequence). The ends lost 6 bases at V and 1 base at J; junction bases unmatched: 9.

CDR3 protein: CASSSLGAGYSNQPQHF. In nucleotides, the CDR3 is TGTGCCAGCTCCTCTTTAGGGGCAGGTTATAGCAATCAGCCCCAGCATTTT. The chain links TRBV2 to TRBJ1-5; a weak D match, TRBD1 (5 bases). Germline V gene sequence: CDR1 SNHLY, CDR2 FYNNEI. V was pared by 8 bases and J by 0 bases, with 20 bases between. The CDR3 runs to 17 residues.

The rearrangement uses TRBV7-2 and TRBJ2-1; 7 positions agree with TRBD2. This CDR3 is built from 17 residues. Germline V gene lookup returns CDR1 SGHTA and CDR2 FQGNSA. J gave up 6 bases and V 1 base, and 12 bases lay outside the gene matches. In nucleotides, the CDR3 is TGTGCCAGCAGCTTAGGGGGCGCTAGCGGCGGGCTCAATGAGCAGTTCTTC. It codes for CASSLGGASGGLNEQFF.

This chain links TRBV11-3 with TRBJ1-2; 7 bases match TRBD1. There are 12 residues in the CDR3. The V gene's germline CDR1 is SGHNT and CDR2 YENEEA. Here the CDR3 DNA reads TGTGCTCCCAGGGGGGCAGCCCATGGCTACACCTTC. It specifies CAPRGAAHGYTF.

V is TRBV3-1 (or the pseudogene TRBV3-2) and J is TRBJ1-1; 8 positions agree with TRBD1. The V gene's germline CDR1 is LGHDT and CDR2 YNNKEL (reference sequence). This CDR3 has 14 residues. With V trimmed by 4 bases and J by 4 bases, 5 bases remained unmatched. CDR3: CASSLGQGGTEAFF. In DNA, the CDR3 is TGTGCCAGCAGCCTTGGACAGGGCGGCACTGAAGCTTTCTTT.

The gene calls are TRBV18 and TRBJ2-7; perhaps TRBD1 as D (6 bases). CDR1 is KGHSH, CDR2 LQKENI, per germline. V dropped 5 bases and J dropped 2 bases, with 10 bases sitting between them. The CDR3 runs to 13 residues. CDR3 sequence: CASSLGGTYEQYF. In nucleotides, the CDR3 is TGTGCCAGCTCATTAGGGGGAACCTACGAGCAGTACTTC.

V usage is TRBV10-2 and J usage is TRBJ1-5; 7 bases are a match to TRBD1. The CDR3 spans 14 residues. J was trimmed by 1 base and V by 4 bases; bases with no gene match: 1. In germline, CDR1 is WSHSY, CDR2 SAAADI. The chain's CDR3 is CASSAGGSNQPQHF. CDR3 DNA: TGCGCCAGCAGTGCAGGGGGGAGCAATCAGCCCCAGCATTTT.

This sequence joins TRBV6-1 and TRBJ1-2; unclear D gene. V lost 2 bases to trimming and J lost 3 bases, with 4 bases between them. This CDR3 spans 12 amino acids. CDR1 and CDR2 (germline): MNHNS, SASEGT. The chain's CDR3 is CASSETDYGYTF. CDR3 in DNA: TGTGCCAGCAGTGAAACGGACTATGGCTACACCTTC.